This entry features one T cell receptor beta chain sequence. Its target is unknown. The sample is drawn from a study of OX40 agonist ivuxolimab in advanced cancers. Overall study: Prior therapy, whether anti-PD-1, anti-PD-L1 or anti-CTLA-4, was allowed, and more than 35% had some.

The J segment lost 6 bases and the V segment lost 5 bases, leaving 5 bases of the junction unmatched. The CDR3 contains 14 residues. The germline CDR1 and CDR2 sequences are SGHNT and YENEEA. TCRdb's copy holds only in-frame clones and misses some; the assay was immunoSEQ multiplex PCR. The sample yields over 100,000 clones, around 91% seen once. Study conclusions and caveats: At 0.1 to 3.0 mg/kg and by week 6, CD4+ and CD8+ T cells in the blood had expanded clonally.

The chain uses TRBV11-3 and TRBJ2-1; TRBD1 matches 9 bases. The TCR originated in an adult with an advanced solid tumor such as melanoma, head and neck, liver or kidney cancer. Sequences were derived from CD4+ or CD8+ T cells sorted from blood, sampled in a trial of the OX40 agonist ivuxolimab. For the CDR3, the DNA is TGTGCCAGCAGCCCTCAGACAGGGGGCAATGAGCAGTTCTTC. Amino acids: CASSPQTGGNEQFF.